These 23 T cell receptor beta chains share one sample of origin, sequenced in a study of brain T cells in children with intractable seizures. The table came from immunoSEQ multiplex PCR; TCRdb's copy has only in-frame clones and leaves some out. The sample holds 65,000 to 85,000 clones; around 93% are singletons and the top ten take more than 1.5%. The sample here was peripheral blood, taken at surgery. These receptors came from a boy younger than two with tuberous sclerosis and intractable seizures.

The chain recombines TRBV9 with TRBJ2-7; no firm D call. Germline CDR1 reads SGDLS; CDR2 reads YYNGEE. The CDR3 totals 14 residues. Trimming shortened V by 2 bases and J by 3 bases, and 12 bases separated the two germline ends. CDR3 loop: CASSVTPGHYEQYF. The CDR3 DNA reads as TGTGCCAGCAGCGTCACCCCTGGTCACTACGAGCAGTACTTC.

V is TRBV5-5 and J is TRBJ1-5; D is perhaps TRBD1 (6 bases). Germline V lookup: CDR1 SGHKS, CDR2 YYEKEE (reference sequence). Trimming cost V 4 bases and J 0 bases, with 11 bases left between them. The CDR3 length is 15 residues. Here the CDR3 reads CASSPGQFSNQPQHF. The CDR3 region has the DNA TGTGCCAGCAGCCCCGGACAGTTTAGCAATCAGCCCCAGCATTTT.

This chain uses TRBV5-1 with TRBJ2-3; D is possibly TRBD2 (6 bases). Trimming removed 10 bases from V and 0 bases from J, with 12 bases in between. The germline CDR1 and CDR2 sequences are SGHRS and YFSETQ. This CDR3 has 13 residues. For the CDR3, the DNA is TGCGCCTCGGAGGGCGGCAGCACAGATACGCAGTATTTT. Protein product: CASEGGSTDTQYF.

J is TRBJ2-7 and V is TRBV15, with 12 nucleotides matching TRBD2. Trimming at V came to 5 bases and at J to 1 base, leaving 3 bases not matched to a gene. The CDR3 is 15 residues long. CDR1 and CDR2 from the germline V gene are LNHNV and YYDKDF (reference sequence). DNA for the CDR3: TGTGCCACCAGCCAGACTAGCGGGAGTTCCTACGAGCAGTACTTC. It is translated as CATSQTSGSSYEQYF.

The chain combines TRBV5-8 with TRBJ1-2, with D unclear. The V gene's germline CDR1 is SGHTS and CDR2 YDEGEE. This CDR3 has 13 residues. The V and J ends lost 7 bases and 7 bases respectively, with 17 bases between them. The CDR3 protein is CASPFFPQTGYTF. The CDR3 region has the DNA TGTGCCAGCCCCTTTTTTCCACAGACTGGCTACACCTTC.

V and J are TRBV21-1 and TRBJ2-2; TRBD2, the table's D call, was not compared with the DNA. TRBV21-1 is classified as a pseudogene. The CDR3 sequence is 15 residues long. The CDR3 bases are TGTGCCAGCAGCAAATCGCGGGAGTGGACCGGGGAGCTGTTTTTT. Protein product: CASSKSREWTGELFF.

This chain connects TRBV27 to TRBJ2-1, with D unclear. Germline-derived CDR1 and CDR2 are MNHEY and SMNVEV (reference sequence). The CDR3 spans 13 residues. Trimming took off 5 bases at V and 4 bases at J, with 9 bases between the two ends. The chain's CDR3 is CASSLGMYNEQFF. CDR3 nucleotide sequence: TGTGCCAGCAGTCTTGGAATGTACAATGAGCAGTTCTTC.

This chain uses TRBV24-1 with TRBJ1-1, with 10 bases that match TRBD1. Trimming took 10 bases from V and 5 from J; bases not matched to a gene: 6. Germline V gene data show CDR1 as KGHDR and CDR2 as SFDVKD. The CDR3 is 13 residues long. DNA for the CDR3: TGTGCCACTAGGGACAGGGGAGGGACTGAAGCTTTCTTT. Its protein is CATRDRGGTEAFF.

CDR3 residues: CASSFLRGANYGYTF. DNA of the CDR3: TGTGCCAGCAGTTTTCTTAGGGGGGCTAACTATGGCTACACCTTC. The V and J genes are TRBV28 and TRBJ1-2; perhaps TRBD1 as D (6 bases). The CDR3 is made up of 15 amino acids. The germline gives CDR1 MDHEN, CDR2 SYDVKM. Trimming took off 3 bases at V and 0 bases at J, with 11 bases between the two ends.

The CDR3 region has the DNA TGTGCCGCTGGGGGCGGGCCTGAAGCTTTCTTT. Its protein product is CAAGGGPEAFF. V is TRBV19 and J is TRBJ1-1, with D perhaps matching TRBD1 (6 bases). The CDR3 is 11 amino acids. Between the trimmed V and J ends, which lost 11 bases and 6 bases, there was a span of 13 bases. CDR1 and CDR2 from the germline V gene are LNHDA and SQIVND (reference sequence).

This chain connects TRBV4-1 to TRBJ1-1; D might be TRBD1 (6 bases). Trimming took off 5 bases at V and 3 bases at J, with 16 bases between the two ends. Germline assignment: CDR1 MGHRA and CDR2 YSYEKL. The CDR3 is made up of 15 amino acids. This chain's CDR3 is CASSNTYEGDTEAFF. The CDR3 DNA follows: TGCGCCAGCAGCAACACCTATGAGGGGGACACTGAAGCTTTCTTT.

This CDR3 is CASSPWTGEETQYF. The CDR3 nucleotides read TGTGCCAGCAGCCCTTGGACAGGTGAAGAGACCCAGTACTTC. The genes are TRBV7-9 and TRBJ2-5; 7 bases are shared with TRBD1. J gave up 3 bases and V 5 bases, and 6 bases lay outside the gene matches. The CDR3 contains 14 residues. Germline values: CDR1 SEHNR, CDR2 FQNEAQ (reference sequence).

This clone was seen only once. The CDR3 spells CASSLRGTGELFF. For the CDR3, the DNA is TGTGCCAGCAGTTTAAGGGGGACCGGGGAGCTGTTTTTT. V gene TRBV27 combines with J gene TRBJ2-2; TRBD1 might be the D (6 bases). This CDR3 has 13 residues. Germline loops: CDR1 MNHEY, CDR2 SMNVEV (reference sequence). With 2 bases removed from V and 5 bases from J, the gap between germline ends came to 6 bases.

This chain connects TRBV3-1 (or the pseudogene TRBV3-2) to TRBJ1-2; 10 bases are shared with TRBD1. Germline trimming cut 1 base from V and 4 bases from J; bases unmatched to any gene: 6. Looked up from germline, CDR1 is LGHDT and CDR2 is YNNKEL (reference sequence). The CDR3 contains 16 residues. The CDR3 sequence is CASSQGTGGIIYGYTF. The CDR3 DNA reads as TGTGCCAGCAGCCAAGGGACAGGGGGAATTATCTATGGCTACACCTTC.

The chain combines TRBV19 with TRBJ2-6; TRBD1 aligns across 7 bases. CDR1 and CDR2 from the germline V gene are LNHDA and SQIVND (reference sequence). With V trimmed by 3 bases and J by 3 bases, 17 bases remained unmatched. The CDR3 consists of 20 residues. Here the CDR3 DNA reads TGTGCCAGTAGTATTGGGAACCCGGGACAGTGGAAGGGTGGGGCCAACGTCCTGACTTTC. It translates to CASSIGNPGQWKGGANVLTF.

The chain uses TRBV11-1 and TRBJ1-1; 7 nucleotides agree with TRBD1. This CDR3 region has 14 residues. The germline CDR1 and CDR2 sequences are SGHAT and FQDESV (reference sequence). Trimming removed 3 bases from V and 8 bases from J; junction bases left unmatched: 9. The CDR3, as DNA: TGTGCCAGCAGCTTGGGGGACAGACGGCACGAAGCTTTCTTT. It specifies CASSLGDRRHEAFF. The full variable domain, in which reference TRBV11-1 and TRBJ1-1 provide the parts outside the CDR3, is EAEVAQSPRYKITEKSQAVAFWCDPISGHATLYWYRQILGQGPELLVQFQDESVVDDSQLPKDRFSAERLKGVDSTLKIQPAELGDSAMYLCASSLGDRRHEAFFGQGTRLTVV.

This chain links TRBV6-5 with TRBJ1-1; 7 bases line up with TRBD1. Trimming cost V 6 bases and J 0 bases; bases outside gene matches: 4. CDR3 size: 14 residues. Germline assignment: CDR1 MNHEY and CDR2 SVGAGI. The CDR3 here is CASSRQGLNTEAFF. The CDR3 DNA reads as TGTGCCAGCAGCCGACAGGGCTTGAACACTGAAGCTTTCTTT.

This clone was detected once. The CDR3 spells CSVDPDGTGELFF. The DNA of the CDR3 is TGCAGCGTTGACCCGGATGGCACCGGGGAGCTGTTTTTT. J is TRBJ2-2 and V is TRBV29-1; D is undetermined. The germline CDR1 and CDR2 sequences are SQVTM and ANQGSEA. V was cut by 3 bases and J by 4 bases, with 9 bases left in between. This CDR3 region has 13 residues.

V usage is TRBV9 and J usage is TRBJ2-3, with 7 nucleotides matching TRBD2. The CDR3 spans 13 residues. V was clipped by 0 bases and J by 6 bases; unmatched bases: 1. In germline, CDR1 is SGDLS, CDR2 YYNGEE. The CDR3, as DNA: TGTGCCAGCAGCGTAGATAGCGGGGATACGCAGTATTTT. This codes for CASSVDSGDTQYF.

The chain recombines TRBV19 with TRBJ1-1; the D gene is possibly TRBD1 (5 bases). The CDR3 spans 14 residues. V lost 6 bases and J lost 3, with 14 bases in between. Germline V CDR1 and CDR2: LNHDA, SQIVND (reference sequence). The CDR3 loop is CASRPDSEDTEAFF. The CDR3 DNA reads as TGTGCCAGTAGGCCAGACAGCGAAGACACTGAAGCTTTCTTT.

The J gene is TRBJ2-6, the V gene TRBV30; D is possibly TRBD1 (5 bases). The CDR3 covers 16 residues. Trimming stripped 3 bases from V and 4 bases from J, with 16 bases between. Germline V gene data show CDR1 as GTSNPN and CDR2 as SVGIG (reference sequence). CDR3 DNA: TGTGCCTGGAGGGTCAGGGTGACGCAAGGGGCCAACGTCCTGACTTTC. Its translation is CAWRVRVTQGANVLTF.

The chain recombines TRBV5-8 with TRBJ1-4; TRBD1 matches at 9 bases. The CDR3 extends over 14 amino acids. V was clipped by 2 bases and J by 7 bases; unmatched bases: 3. Germline loops: CDR1 SGHTS, CDR2 YDEGEE. This CDR3 reads CASSFLDRGEKLFF. DNA for the CDR3: TGTGCCAGCAGCTTCCTGGACAGGGGTGAAAAACTGTTTTTT.

The chain employs TRBV10-3 and TRBJ2-7; 9 bases agree with TRBD2. The CDR3 has 14 amino acids. Germline lookup yields CDR1 ENHRY and CDR2 SYGVKD. After removal of 7 bases from V and 4 bases from J, the junction contained 8 bases not matched to a gene. CDR3 nucleotides: TGTGCCATCAAAGGACTAGCGAGTTTGTACGAGCAGTACTTC. Protein product: CAIKGLASLYEQYF.